The clone carrying this TCR beta chain came up once. Its antigen is unknown. The data originate from a study of vaccination effects on CD4 cells after COVID-19. Regarding the study as a whole: Pronounced clonal contraction occurred in clones induced by infection and by vaccine late after vaccination. Spike-reactive clones detected post-vaccine in convalescents consisted mainly of new vaccine-induced clones.

Data came from immunoSEQ multiplex PCR; TCRdb stores just in-frame clones and leaves some out. The profile covers some 50,000 clones, with approximately 74% appearing a single time and around 7.9% taken by the ten largest. Germline loops: CDR1 SEHNR, CDR2 FQNEAQ (reference sequence). The CDR3 sequence is 15 residues long. Trimming stripped 8 bases from V and 5 bases from J, with 22 bases between. Subsequent to a culture period of approximately 11 days, CD4+ T cells were isolated. Their SARS-CoV-2 infection, verified by PCR, occurred between March and December 2020. The TCR originated in a human donor who had a prior SARS-CoV-2 infection. This sample comprised CD4+ T cells from PBMCs cultured without peptide, obtained before COVID-19 vaccination. This chain connects TRBV7-9 to TRBJ2-7; perhaps TRBD1 as D (5 bases). The CDR3 reads CASAIGRASEDEQYF. DNA of the CDR3: TGTGCCAGCGCTATAGGCAGGGCTTCCGAGGACGAGCAGTACTTC.